This section outlines one T cell receptor (beta chain) sequence together with its context. What it binds is unknown. This sample is part of a study of cytomegalovirus exposure and HLA in healthy donors. The length of the CDR3 is 15 residues. The V gene lost 0 bases and the J gene lost 4 bases, with 12 bases spanning the gap. Germline V CDR1 and CDR2: LGHNA, YSLEER. Study conclusions and caveats: With high specificity and sensitivity, the classifier reportedly diagnosed cytomegalovirus status.

Method: immunoSEQ multiplex PCR; TCRdb's copy keeps in-frame clones and lacks some. The table includes some 260,000 clones, roughly nine tenths detected once. The sequenced sample consisted of PBMCs. This TCR was recovered from a man between 18 and 35 years old in good health and CMV-seropositive. The rearrangement joins TRBV4-3 to TRBJ2-5; no clear D. The CDR3 sequence is CASSQDHDFGETQYF. DNA for the CDR3: TGCGCCAGCAGCCAAGATCACGACTTCGGAGAGACCCAGTACTTC.